Presented here are 30 T cell receptor beta chains from one specimen sequenced in a study of blood T cell repertoires in COVID-19. The table came from immunoSEQ multiplex PCR; TCRdb's copy has only in-frame clones and leaves some out. The data contain under 350,000 clones, approximately 83% of them seen just once; the ten biggest clones take up approximately 4.6%. Sequencing input: PBMCs or T cells enriched from blood (not recorded which). Every receptor here comes from a woman in her 40s with acute COVID-19.

This rearrangement joins TRBV14 to TRBJ2-1, with 7 bases that match TRBD2. The ends lost 0 bases at V and 4 bases at J; junction bases unmatched: 6. This CDR3 has 16 residues. Looked up from germline, CDR1 is SGHDN and CDR2 is FVKESK. The CDR3 DNA reads as TGTGCCAGCAGCCAAGAGGTAGGGGAGGGGTACAATGAGCAGTTCTTC. Amino acids: CASSQEVGEGYNEQFF.

The chain combines TRBV4-2 with TRBJ2-3; the D is unclear. The CDR3 runs 17 residues. CDR1 is LGHNA, CDR2 YNFKEQ, per germline. V was shortened by 2 bases and J by 5 bases, with 20 bases between the two germline ends. The DNA of the CDR3 is TGTGCCAGCAGCCAACTCAGACTCCAAAGCTTGGAAGATACGCAGTATTTT. Protein product: CASSQLRLQSLEDTQYF.

This chain uses TRBV11-2 with TRBJ2-5; the D is unclear. CDR1 SGHAT and CDR2 FQNNGV come from the germline V gene. The length of the CDR3 is 13 residues. V gave up 1 base and J gave up 3 bases, with 6 bases separating them. CDR3 nucleotides: TGTGCCAGCAGCTTAGGAGAGAAAGAGACCCAGTACTTC. As protein: CASSLGEKETQYF.

The CDR3 region is CASSLDRGRGTEAFF. The CDR3 nucleotides read TGTGCCAGCAGCCTAGACAGGGGGAGGGGCACTGAAGCTTTCTTT. The chain has TRBV28 and TRBJ1-1; 9 bases align to TRBD1. The CDR3 sequence is 15 residues long. Germline V lookup: CDR1 MDHEN, CDR2 SYDVKM. V was clipped by 6 bases and J by 4 bases; unmatched bases: 9. The whole variable domain, remainder taken from reference TRBV28 and TRBJ1-1, is DVKVTQSSRYLVKRTGEKVFLECVQDMDHENMFWYRQDPGLGLRLIYFSYDVKMKEKGDIPEGYSVSREKKERFSLILESASTNQTSMYLCASSLDRGRGTEAFFGQGTRLTVV.

V usage is TRBV2 and J usage is TRBJ2-5, with 7 bases aligning to TRBD1. Germline V gene sequence: CDR1 SNHLY, CDR2 FYNNEI. The CDR3 has 15 amino acids. V gave up 6 bases and J gave up 5 bases; unmatched junction bases: 12. The CDR3 nucleotides read TGTGCCAGCAGAGGGACAGTACTCGGGCAGGAGACCCAGTACTTC. Amino acids: CASRGTVLGQETQYF. The full variable domain, in which reference TRBV2 and TRBJ2-5 provide the parts outside the CDR3, is EPEVTQTPSHQVTQMGQEVILRCVPISNHLYFYWYRQILGQKVEFLVSFYNNEISEKSEIFDDQFSVERPDGSNFTLKIRSTKLEDSAMYFCASRGTVLGQETQYFGPGTRLLVL.

The rearrangement uses TRBV5-1 and TRBJ2-5; D may be TRBD1 (6 bases). The CDR3 loop spans 14 amino acids. Germline CDR1 is SGHRS and CDR2 is YFSETQ. Trimming removed 2 bases from V and 2 bases from J, with 10 bases in between. The CDR3 here is CASSFPDSQETQYF. The CDR3 DNA is TGCGCCAGCAGCTTCCCGGACAGTCAAGAGACCCAGTACTTC.

The CDR3 spells CASSFRQGADEQYF. CDR3 DNA: TGTGCCAGCAGCTTTCGACAGGGGGCTGACGAGCAGTACTTC. The chain couples TRBV5-4 to TRBJ2-7, with 10 bases fitting TRBD1. CDR3 length equals 14 residues. Germline-derived CDR1 and CDR2 are SGHNT and YYREEE (reference sequence). V was clipped by 2 bases and J by 5 bases; unmatched bases: 4.

The chain has TRBV5-4 and TRBJ2-7, with D perhaps TRBD1 (5 bases). The germline V and J ends were trimmed by 4 bases and 4 bases, with 15 bases remaining between them. CDR1 and CDR2 from the germline V gene are SGHNT and YYREEE (reference sequence). The CDR3 extends over 14 amino acids. This CDR3 is CASSLTGAGYEQYF. In nucleotides, the CDR3 is TGTGCCAGCAGCCTTACAGGTGCCGGGTACGAGCAGTACTTC. Drawing the rest from reference TRBV5-4 and TRBJ2-7, the complete variable domain is ETGVTQSPTHLIKTRGQQVTLRCSSQSGHNTVSWYQQALGQGPQFIFQYYREEENGRGNFPPRFSGLQFPNYSSELNVNALELDDSALYLCASSLTGAGYEQYFGPGTRLTVT.

As to this clone: At the DNA level, this CDR3 is encoded by other sequences in the same sample as well. The chain couples TRBV12-3 or TRBV12-4 to TRBJ1-2; D uncertain. V lost 6 bases and J 2 bases, leaving 7 bases between the germline ends. The CDR3 is 12 amino acids. Here the CDR3 DNA reads TGTGCCAGCAGCTTCACAAACTATGGCTACACCTTC. Residues: CASSFTNYGYTF.

This chain joins TRBV9 and TRBJ2-1; 11 bases match TRBD2. The length of the CDR3 is 15 residues. Germline CDR1 and CDR2: SGDLS and YYNGEE. J lost 7 bases, V lost 2 bases, and 5 bases had no gene match. The DNA of the CDR3 is TGTGCCAGCAGCGTGGGTAGCGGGGGGGATAATGAGCAGTTCTTC. Protein: CASSVGSGGDNEQFF. Drawing the rest from reference TRBV9 and TRBJ2-1, the complete variable domain is DSGVTQTPKHLITATGQRVTLRCSPRSGDLSVYWYQQSLDQGLQFLIQYYNGEERAKGNILERFSAQQFPDLHSELNLSSLELGDSALYFCASSVGSGGDNEQFFGPGTRLTVL.

The chain employs TRBV11-1 and TRBJ2-5; no reliable D call. V shed 0 bases and J shed 2 bases, with 7 bases lying between them. From germline, CDR1 is SGHAT and CDR2 FQDESV (reference sequence). The length of the CDR3 is 14 residues. The CDR3 bases are TGTGCCAGCAGCTTAGCGCGACTGCAAGAGACCCAGTACTTC. Translating gives CASSLARLQETQYF. The full variable domain, with the rest looked up from reference TRBV11-1 and TRBJ2-5, is EAEVAQSPRYKITEKSQAVAFWCDPISGHATLYWYRQILGQGPELLVQFQDESVVDDSQLPKDRFSAERLKGVDSTLKIQPAELGDSAMYLCASSLARLQETQYFGPGTRLLVL.

This clone was recorded a few times. The chain carries TRBV28 and TRBJ2-7; unclear D gene. There are 12 residues in the CDR3. Germline assignment: CDR1 MDHEN and CDR2 SYDVKM. The V end lost 2 bases, the J end lost 3 bases, and 5 bases lay between the germline ends. CDR3 nucleotide sequence: TGTGCCAGCAGTTTACAGGACTACGAGCAGTACTTC. As protein: CASSLQDYEQYF.

There are a few counts of this clone. This chain joins TRBV3-1 (or the pseudogene TRBV3-2) and TRBJ1-5; weak D call: TRBD1 (5 bases). This CDR3 has 13 amino acids. The V gene's germline CDR1 is LGHDT and CDR2 YNNKEL (reference sequence). Between the trimmed V and J ends, which lost 1 base and 6 bases, there was a span of 7 bases. As DNA, the CDR3 is TGTGCCAGCAGCCAAGCGCAGGGTCAGCCCCAGCATTTT. This codes for CASSQAQGQPQHF.

This clone appeared a single time. V gene TRBV12-5 combines with J gene TRBJ2-7; TRBD2 agrees at 8 bases. This CDR3 has 14 amino acids. Germline lookup yields CDR1 LGHNT and CDR2 FRNRAP. With V trimmed by 5 bases and J by 4 bases, 7 bases remained unmatched. The CDR3 loop is CASGISGGAYEQYF. The CDR3, as DNA: TGTGCTAGTGGTATCTCGGGAGGGGCATACGAGCAGTACTTC.

The J gene is TRBJ2-7, the V gene TRBV5-1; D may be TRBD1 (5 bases). The V and J ends lost 3 bases and 3 bases respectively, with 7 bases between them. CDR3 size: 12 residues. In germline, CDR1 is SGHRS, CDR2 YFSETQ. CDR3 coding DNA: TGCGCCAGCAGCTCCGACAGCTACGAGCAGTACTTC. Translating it yields CASSSDSYEQYF.

J is TRBJ1-3 and V is TRBV7-2; no clear D. The CDR3 is 16 amino acids. CDR1 and CDR2 (germline): SGHTA, FQGNSA. V was trimmed by 5 bases and J by 4 bases, leaving 18 bases between them. The CDR3 reads CASSPAFLLRGNTIYF. The CDR3 DNA reads TGTGCCAGCAGCCCGGCATTCCTACTGAGGGGAAACACCATATATTTT.

The chain joins TRBV3-1 (or the pseudogene TRBV3-2) to TRBJ2-1; TRBD1 agrees at 7 bases. J was trimmed by 5 bases and V by 0 bases; bases with no gene match: 4. Germline CDR1 reads LGHDT; CDR2 reads YNNKEL (reference sequence). The CDR3 is 15 amino acids. CDR3 in amino acids: CASSQDKQGNNEQFF. The DNA for the CDR3 is TGTGCCAGCAGCCAAGATAAACAGGGGAACAATGAGCAGTTCTTC.

This chain joins TRBV24-1 and TRBJ2-1; D is undetermined. This CDR3 is built from 14 residues. The V gene's germline CDR1 is KGHDR and CDR2 SFDVKD. V lost 3 bases and J 12 bases, leaving 17 bases between the germline ends. The CDR3 is CATSDTTLSLTQFF. The CDR3 DNA follows: TGTGCCACCAGTGATACGACTCTTTCTCTTACGCAGTTCTTC.

The chain uses TRBV5-4 and TRBJ2-4, with 8 bases matching TRBD2. CDR1 is SGHNT and CDR2 is YYREEE in the germline V gene (reference sequence). The V segment lost 3 bases and the J segment 8 bases; nucleotides outside the gene matches: 7. This CDR3 comprises 14 residues. CDR3 residues: CASSSAGVGDIQYF. Here the CDR3 DNA reads TGTGCCAGCAGCTCAGCGGGAGTAGGGGACATTCAGTACTTC. The whole variable domain, filled in from reference TRBV5-4 and TRBJ2-4, reads ETGVTQSPTHLIKTRGQQVTLRCSSQSGHNTVSWYQQALGQGPQFIFQYYREEENGRGNFPPRFSGLQFPNYSSELNVNALELDDSALYLCASSSAGVGDIQYFGAGTRLSVL.

The V and J genes are TRBV4-3 and TRBJ1-1; D may be TRBD1 (5 bases). V was shortened by 0 bases and J by 3 bases, with 14 bases between the two germline ends. Germline values: CDR1 LGHNA, CDR2 YSLEER. There are 16 residues in the CDR3. The CDR3 region has the DNA TGCGCCAGCAGCCAAGATGTCCGACAGTCGTACACTGAAGCTTTCTTT. Its translation: CASSQDVRQSYTEAFF.

Here the CDR3 DNA reads TGTGCCAGCAGCTCCGGCGCAGCGGGAGAATCCTACAATGAGCAGTTCTTC. It codes for CASSSGAAGESYNEQFF. This chain joins TRBV6-2 or TRBV6-3 and TRBJ2-1, with 8 bases aligning to TRBD2. The CDR3 has 17 amino acids. Germline CDR1 and CDR2: MNHEY and SVGEGT. The V gene end was trimmed by 6 bases and the J gene end by 1 base; junction bases not matched to a gene: 11.

This chain uses TRBV3-1 (or the pseudogene TRBV3-2) with TRBJ1-3; no definite D call. The V gene lost 1 base and the J gene lost 2 bases, with 9 bases spanning the gap. The CDR3 consists of 15 residues. In germline, CDR1 is LGHDT, CDR2 YNNKEL (reference sequence). The CDR3 reads CASSQGAGTGNTIYF. In DNA form, the CDR3 reads TGTGCCAGCAGCCAAGGAGCCGGGACTGGAAACACCATATATTTT.

Written as DNA, the CDR3 is TGTGCCAGCAGCTTAGGCCATGGGACAGGGGGCCGAACCGGGGAGCTGTTTTTT. This gives the protein CASSLGHGTGGRTGELFF. The J gene is TRBJ2-2, the V gene TRBV7-9, with 12 bases lining up with TRBD1. From germline, CDR1 is SEHNR and CDR2 FQNEAQ (reference sequence). V shed 1 base, J shed 5 bases, and the junction held 8 bases outside the gene matches. The CDR3 has 18 amino acids.

CDR3 loop: CASSYSAGARAEAFF. CDR3 DNA sequence: TGTGCCAGCAGTTACTCGGCAGGAGCGAGGGCGGAAGCTTTCTTT. V and J are TRBV6-5 and TRBJ1-1; no clear D gene. This CDR3 is 15 amino acids long. The V end was cut by 0 bases, the J end by 8 bases, with 16 bases between. CDR1 MNHEY and CDR2 SVGAGI come from the germline V gene.

The chain uses TRBV6-4 and TRBJ1-4; D uncertain. V was cut by 6 bases and J by 8 bases, with 22 bases left in between. The CDR3 sequence is 16 residues long. From germline, CDR1 is MRHNA and CDR2 SNTAGT. The CDR3 here is CASRLSNDGIHEKLFF. CDR3 bases: TGTGCCAGCAGATTATCTAACGACGGGATACACGAAAAACTGTTTTTT.

The rearrangement joins TRBV5-1 to TRBJ2-2; the D is unclear. The CDR3 consists of 15 residues. Germline-derived CDR1 and CDR2 are SGHRS and YFSETQ. Trimming pared 2 bases from V and 0 bases from J, leaving 8 bases between. The CDR3 sequence is CASSLTVTNTGELFF. CDR3 in DNA: TGCGCCAGCAGCTTAACTGTTACGAACACCGGGGAGCTGTTTTTT.

Here the CDR3 DNA reads TGTGCCAGCAGCCTAAGAGGAGGTCAGCCCCAGCATTTT. It is translated as CASSLRGGQPQHF. The V and J genes are TRBV28 and TRBJ1-5; D gene ambiguous. CDR3 size: 13 residues. Trimming cost V 6 bases and J 6 bases, with 12 bases left between them. In germline, CDR1 is MDHEN, CDR2 SYDVKM.

The rearrangement uses TRBV27 and TRBJ2-5, with 10 bases that match TRBD1. The CDR3 spans 17 residues. Germline V CDR1 and CDR2: MNHEY, SMNVEV (reference sequence). V shed 0 bases, J shed 7 bases, and the junction held 11 bases outside the gene matches. CDR3 nucleotide sequence: TGTGCCAGCAGTTTATCCGGCGGAGGGACAGGGGAGGGGACCCAGTACTTC. Amino acid sequence: CASSLSGGGTGEGTQYF.

The rearrangement links TRBV14 to TRBJ2-1, with 12 positions matching TRBD2. The CDR3 runs 19 residues. Germline V lookup: CDR1 SGHDN, CDR2 FVKESK. V gave up 1 base and J gave up 5 bases; unmatched junction bases: 12. Here the CDR3 reads CASSQVGLAGPNINNEQFF. Here the CDR3 DNA reads TGTGCCAGCAGCCAAGTCGGACTAGCGGGACCTAATATCAACAATGAGCAGTTCTTC.

J is TRBJ2-5 and V is TRBV7-9, with D maybe TRBD1 (6 bases). V was shortened by 1 base and J by 5 bases, with 17 bases between the two germline ends. This CDR3 is 16 amino acids long. CDR1 and CDR2 (germline): SEHNR, FQNEAQ (reference sequence). In nucleotides, the CDR3 is TGTGCCAGCAGCTTAGGGGGCCACAGGGTTGGGGAGACCCAGTACTTC. It translates to CASSLGGHRVGETQYF.